This T cell receptor beta chain was retrieved from a study of blood T cell repertoires in COVID-19. Study-level background: Material from acute and convalescent COVID-19 was sourced from the United States, Italy and Spain. Sources were T cells, B-cell-depleted T cells, or PBMCs; the material itself was cDNA or gDNA.

The germline V gene encodes CDR1 KGHDR and CDR2 SFDVKD. The CDR3 is 12 residues long. Trimming took off 5 bases at V and 6 bases at J, with 10 bases between the two ends. Per the original data handling: Using reference gene primer amplification, nucleated cell counts were estimated. Sequencing used immunoSEQ multiplex PCR; TCRdb keeps in-frame clones, though not all of them. V and J calls and clone size are as listed in that table; D and trimming were resolved from the DNA. Seen here are approximately 300,000 clones, 89% observed once, and the top ten hold about 5.2%. Among Cohort 3 donors, those recovered had two negative PCRs, clearance, or symptom resolution.

The clonotype comes from a man in his 60s who had recovered from COVID-19. Sequencing was done on a sample of PBMCs or T cells enriched from blood (not recorded which). The chain carries TRBV24-1 and TRBJ2-7, with a weak D call TRBD1 (5 bases). The CDR3 reads CATSGTGGEQYF. Here the CDR3 DNA reads TGTGCCACCAGTGGAACAGGTGGCGAGCAGTACTTC.